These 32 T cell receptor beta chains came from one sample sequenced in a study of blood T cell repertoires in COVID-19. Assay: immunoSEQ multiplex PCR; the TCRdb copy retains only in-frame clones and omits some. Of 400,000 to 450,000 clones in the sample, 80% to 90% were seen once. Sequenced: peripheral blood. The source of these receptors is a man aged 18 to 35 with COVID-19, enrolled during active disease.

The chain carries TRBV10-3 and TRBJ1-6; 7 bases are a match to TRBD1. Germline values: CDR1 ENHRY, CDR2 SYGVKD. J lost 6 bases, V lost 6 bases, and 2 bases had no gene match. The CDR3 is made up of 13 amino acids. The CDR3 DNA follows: TGTGCCATCAGGGGACAGCTTAATTCACCCCTCCACTTT. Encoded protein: CAIRGQLNSPLHF.

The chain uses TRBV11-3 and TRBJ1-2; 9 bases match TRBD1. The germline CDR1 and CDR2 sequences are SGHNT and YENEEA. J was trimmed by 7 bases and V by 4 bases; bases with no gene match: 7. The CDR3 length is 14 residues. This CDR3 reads CASSSTGGSIGYTF. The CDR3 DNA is TGTGCCAGCAGCTCCACAGGGGGCTCGATTGGCTACACCTTC.

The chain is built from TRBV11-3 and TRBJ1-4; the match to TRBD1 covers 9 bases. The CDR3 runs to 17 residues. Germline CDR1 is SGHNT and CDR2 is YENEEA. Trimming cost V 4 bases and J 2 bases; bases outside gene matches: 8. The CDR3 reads CASSSRDRVSTNEKLFF. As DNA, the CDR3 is TGTGCCAGCAGCTCCCGGGACAGGGTTTCGACTAATGAAAAACTGTTTTTT.

The CDR3 DNA is TGTGCCAGCAGTTTTACTAGCCCGGTTACAGATACGCAGTATTTT. It is translated as CASSFTSPVTDTQYF. The rearrangement links TRBV28 to TRBJ2-3, with D possibly matching TRBD2 (6 bases). This CDR3 spans 15 amino acids. V was pared by 3 bases and J by 3 bases, with 13 bases between. CDR1 MDHEN and CDR2 SYDVKM come from the germline V gene. The full variable domain, with the rest looked up from reference TRBV28 and TRBJ2-3, is DVKVTQSSRYLVKRTGEKVFLECVQDMDHENMFWYRQDPGLGLRLIYFSYDVKMKEKGDIPEGYSVSREKKERFSLILESASTNQTSMYLCASSFTSPVTDTQYFGPGTRLTVL.

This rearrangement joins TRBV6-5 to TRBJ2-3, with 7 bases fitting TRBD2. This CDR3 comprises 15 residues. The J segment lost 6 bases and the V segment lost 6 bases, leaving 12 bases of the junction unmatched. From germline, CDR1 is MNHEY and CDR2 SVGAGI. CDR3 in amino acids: CASSAFREGLDTQYF. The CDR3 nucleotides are TGTGCCAGCAGCGCCTTCAGGGAGGGCCTTGATACGCAGTATTTT.

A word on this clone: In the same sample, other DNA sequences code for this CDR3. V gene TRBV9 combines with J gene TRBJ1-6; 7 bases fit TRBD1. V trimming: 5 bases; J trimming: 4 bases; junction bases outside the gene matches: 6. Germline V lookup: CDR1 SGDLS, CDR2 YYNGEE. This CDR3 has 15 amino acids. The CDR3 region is CASSTGDGYNSPLHF. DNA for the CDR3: TGTGCCAGCAGTACAGGGGATGGGTATAATTCACCCCTCCACTTT.

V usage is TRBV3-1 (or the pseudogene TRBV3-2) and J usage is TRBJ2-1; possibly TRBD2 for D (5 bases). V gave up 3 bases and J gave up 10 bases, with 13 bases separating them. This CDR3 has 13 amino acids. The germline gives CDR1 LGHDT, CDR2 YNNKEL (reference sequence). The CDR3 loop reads CASSQGHPGEQFF. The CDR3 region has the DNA TGTGCCAGCAGCCAGGGCCACCCGGGAGAGCAGTTCTTC.

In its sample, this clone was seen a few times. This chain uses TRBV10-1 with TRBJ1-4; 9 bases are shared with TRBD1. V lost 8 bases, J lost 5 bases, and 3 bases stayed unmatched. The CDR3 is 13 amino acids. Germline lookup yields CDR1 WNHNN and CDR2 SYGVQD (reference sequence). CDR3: CASSGTGNEKLFF. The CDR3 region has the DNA TGCGCCAGCTCCGGGACAGGGAATGAAAAACTGTTTTTT.

The CDR3 DNA reads TGTGCCAGCAGTGAATGGCAGGGGACCGTGAGGGCTTTCTTT. The encoded protein is CASSEWQGTVRAFF. This chain connects TRBV6-1 to TRBJ1-1, with TRBD1 as a possible D gene (6 bases). CDR1 and CDR2 (germline): MNHNS, SASEGT. V dropped 2 bases and J dropped 11 bases, with 18 bases sitting between them. The CDR3 has 14 residues.

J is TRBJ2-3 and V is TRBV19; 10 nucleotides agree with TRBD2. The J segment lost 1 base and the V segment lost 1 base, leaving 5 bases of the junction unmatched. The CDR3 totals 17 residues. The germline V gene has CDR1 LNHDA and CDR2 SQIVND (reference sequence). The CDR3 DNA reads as TGTGCCAGTAGTATAGGGAGCGGGAGGGCCGGCACAGATACGCAGTATTTT. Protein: CASSIGSGRAGTDTQYF.

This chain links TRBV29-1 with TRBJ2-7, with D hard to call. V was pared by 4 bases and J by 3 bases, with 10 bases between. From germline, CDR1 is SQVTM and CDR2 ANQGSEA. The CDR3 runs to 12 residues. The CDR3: CSVAHSYYEQYF. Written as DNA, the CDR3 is TGCAGCGTTGCCCATTCCTACTACGAGCAGTACTTC.

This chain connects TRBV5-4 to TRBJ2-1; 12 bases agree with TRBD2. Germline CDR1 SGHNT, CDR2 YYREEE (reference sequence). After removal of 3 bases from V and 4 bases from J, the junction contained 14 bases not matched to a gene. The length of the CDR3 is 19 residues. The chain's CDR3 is CASSSGRLAGEGGYNEQFF. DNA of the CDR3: TGTGCCAGCAGCTCCGGACGACTAGCGGGAGAAGGGGGTTACAATGAGCAGTTCTTC.

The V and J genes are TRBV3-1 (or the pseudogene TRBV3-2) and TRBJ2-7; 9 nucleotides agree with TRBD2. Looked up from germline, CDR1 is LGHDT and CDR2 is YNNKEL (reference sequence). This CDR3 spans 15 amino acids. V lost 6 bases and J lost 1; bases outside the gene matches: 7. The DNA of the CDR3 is TGTGCCAGCAGTCGGGCTAGCGGGGATTCCTACGAGCAGTACTTC. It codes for CASSRASGDSYEQYF.

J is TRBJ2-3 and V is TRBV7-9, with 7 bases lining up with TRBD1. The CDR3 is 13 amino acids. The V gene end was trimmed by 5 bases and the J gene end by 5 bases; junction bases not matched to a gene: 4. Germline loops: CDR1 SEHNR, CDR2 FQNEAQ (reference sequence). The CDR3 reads CASSRDSGDTQYF. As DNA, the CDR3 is TGTGCCAGCAGCCGGGACAGCGGAGATACGCAGTATTTT.

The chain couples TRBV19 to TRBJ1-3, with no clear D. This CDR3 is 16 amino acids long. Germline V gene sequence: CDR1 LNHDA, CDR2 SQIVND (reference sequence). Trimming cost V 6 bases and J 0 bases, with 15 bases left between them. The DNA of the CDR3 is TGTGCCAGTAGCCCGGTGCACTCAAGCTCTGGAAACACCATATATTTT. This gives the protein CASSPVHSSSGNTIYF.

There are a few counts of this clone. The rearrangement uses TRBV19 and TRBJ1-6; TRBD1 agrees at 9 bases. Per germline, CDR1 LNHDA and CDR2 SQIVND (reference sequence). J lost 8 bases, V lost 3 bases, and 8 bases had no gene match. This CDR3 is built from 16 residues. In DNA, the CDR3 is TGTGCCAGTAGTATCTACCCGGACAGGGGAGATTCACCCCTCCACTTT. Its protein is CASSIYPDRGDSPLHF.

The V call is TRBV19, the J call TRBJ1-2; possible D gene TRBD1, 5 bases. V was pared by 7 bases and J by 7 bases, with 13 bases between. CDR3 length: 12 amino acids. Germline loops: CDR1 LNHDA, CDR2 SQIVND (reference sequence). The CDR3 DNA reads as TGTGCCAGTAACCAGGGTCTGACTGGCTACACCTTC. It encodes CASNQGLTGYTF.

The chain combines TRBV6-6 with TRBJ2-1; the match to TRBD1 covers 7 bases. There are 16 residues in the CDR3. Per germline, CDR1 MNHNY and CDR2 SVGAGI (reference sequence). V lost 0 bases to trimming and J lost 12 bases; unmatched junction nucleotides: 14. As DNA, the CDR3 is TGTGCCAGCAGTTACTCGAATCCCGGGACAGACGGCGGGCAGTTCTTC. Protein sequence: CASSYSNPGTDGGQFF.

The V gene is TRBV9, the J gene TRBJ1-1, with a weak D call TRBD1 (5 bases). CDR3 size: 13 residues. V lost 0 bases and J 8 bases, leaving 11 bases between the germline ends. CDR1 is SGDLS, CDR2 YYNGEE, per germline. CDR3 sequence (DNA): TGTGCCAGCAGCGTAGCGGGGGTAGGAGAAGCTTTCTTT. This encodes CASSVAGVGEAFF.

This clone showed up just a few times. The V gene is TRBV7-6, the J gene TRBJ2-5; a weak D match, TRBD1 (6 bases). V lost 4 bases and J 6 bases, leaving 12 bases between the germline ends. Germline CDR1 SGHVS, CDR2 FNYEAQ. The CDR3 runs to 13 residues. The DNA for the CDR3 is TGTGCCAGCAGCTCGGGACATCTAAAGACCCAGTACTTC. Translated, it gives CASSSGHLKTQYF. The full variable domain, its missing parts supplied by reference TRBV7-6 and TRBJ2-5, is GAGVSQSPRYKVTKRGQDVALRCDPISGHVSLYWYRQALGQGPEFLTYFNYEAQQDKSGLPNDRFSAERPEGSISTLTIQRTEQRDSAMYRCASSSGHLKTQYFGPGTRLLVL.

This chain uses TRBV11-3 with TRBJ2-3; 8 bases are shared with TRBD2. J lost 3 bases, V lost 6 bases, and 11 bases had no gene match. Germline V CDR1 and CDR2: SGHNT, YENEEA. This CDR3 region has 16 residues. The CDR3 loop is CASSSREGLGTDTQYF. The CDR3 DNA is TGTGCCAGCAGTAGTCGGGAGGGCCTAGGGACAGATACGCAGTATTTT.

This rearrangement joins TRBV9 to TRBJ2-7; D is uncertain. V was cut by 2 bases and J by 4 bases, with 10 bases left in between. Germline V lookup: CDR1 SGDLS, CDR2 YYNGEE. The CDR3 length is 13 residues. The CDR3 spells CASSVNTHYEQYF. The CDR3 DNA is TGTGCCAGCAGCGTGAACACACATTACGAGCAGTACTTC.

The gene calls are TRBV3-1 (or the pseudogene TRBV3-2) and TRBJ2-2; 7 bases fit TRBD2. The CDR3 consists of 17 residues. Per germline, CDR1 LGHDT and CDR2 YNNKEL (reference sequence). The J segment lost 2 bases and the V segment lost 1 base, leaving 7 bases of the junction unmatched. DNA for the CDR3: TGTGCCAGCAGCCAAGGACGGGGGAGGGTTAACACCGGGGAGCTGTTTTTT. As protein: CASSQGRGRVNTGELFF.

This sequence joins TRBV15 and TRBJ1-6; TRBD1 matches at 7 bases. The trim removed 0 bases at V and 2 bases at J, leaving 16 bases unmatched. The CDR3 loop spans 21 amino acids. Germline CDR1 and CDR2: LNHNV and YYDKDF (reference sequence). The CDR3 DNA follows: TGTGCCACCAGCAGAGAGACTGCGGACTCCTTCCAGGGGGCCTATAATTCACCCCTCCACTTT. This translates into CATSRETADSFQGAYNSPLHF.

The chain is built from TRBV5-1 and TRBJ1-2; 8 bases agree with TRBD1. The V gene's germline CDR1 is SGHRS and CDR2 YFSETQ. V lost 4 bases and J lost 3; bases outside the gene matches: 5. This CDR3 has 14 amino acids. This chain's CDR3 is CASSIQGADYGYTF. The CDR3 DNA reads TGCGCCAGCAGCATCCAGGGGGCGGACTATGGCTACACCTTC.

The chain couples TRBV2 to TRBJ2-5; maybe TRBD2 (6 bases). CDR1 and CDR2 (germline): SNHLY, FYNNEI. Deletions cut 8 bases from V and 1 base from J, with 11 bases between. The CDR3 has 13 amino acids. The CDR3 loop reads CASRWDFQETQYF. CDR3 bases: TGTGCCAGCCGTTGGGACTTCCAAGAGACCCAGTACTTC.

This CDR3 reads CASSASGRALRDEQYF. For the CDR3, the DNA is TGTGCCAGCAGTGCTAGCGGGAGGGCTTTACGCGACGAGCAGTACTTC. The chain has TRBV6-1 and TRBJ2-7; 12 positions agree with TRBD2. The CDR3 totals 16 residues. Trimming took 4 bases from V and 5 from J; bases not matched to a gene: 9. Per germline, CDR1 MNHNS and CDR2 SASEGT.

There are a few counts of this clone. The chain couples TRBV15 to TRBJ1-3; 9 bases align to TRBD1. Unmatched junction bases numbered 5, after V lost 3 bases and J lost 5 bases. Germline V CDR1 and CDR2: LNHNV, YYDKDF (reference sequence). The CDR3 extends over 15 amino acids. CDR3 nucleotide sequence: TGTGCCACCAGCAGGCAGACAGGGGGGAGAAACACCATATATTTT. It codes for CATSRQTGGRNTIYF.

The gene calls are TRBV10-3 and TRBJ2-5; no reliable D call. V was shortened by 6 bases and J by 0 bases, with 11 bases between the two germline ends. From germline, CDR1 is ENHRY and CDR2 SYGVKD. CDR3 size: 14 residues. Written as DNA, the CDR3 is TGTGCCATCAGACCCGACAAGTACCAAGAGACCCAGTACTTC. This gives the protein CAIRPDKYQETQYF.

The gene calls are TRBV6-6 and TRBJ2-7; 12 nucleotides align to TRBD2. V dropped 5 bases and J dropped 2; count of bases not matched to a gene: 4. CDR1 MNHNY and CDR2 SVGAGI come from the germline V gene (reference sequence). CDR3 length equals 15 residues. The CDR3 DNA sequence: TGTGCCAGCAGTCCCCGGACTAGCGGGACCTACGAGCAGTACTTC. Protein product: CASSPRTSGTYEQYF.

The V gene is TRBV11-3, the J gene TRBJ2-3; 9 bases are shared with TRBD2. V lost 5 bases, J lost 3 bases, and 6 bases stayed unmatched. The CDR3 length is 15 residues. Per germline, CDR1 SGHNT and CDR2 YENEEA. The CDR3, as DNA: TGTGCCAGCAGCGGTAGCGGGAGTTTTACAGATACGCAGTATTTT. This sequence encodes CASSGSGSFTDTQYF. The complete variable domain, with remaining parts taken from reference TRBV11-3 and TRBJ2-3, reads EAGVVQSPRYKIIEKKQPVAFWCNPISGHNTLYWYLQNLGQGPELLIRYENEEAVDDSQLPKDRFSAERLKGVDSTLKIQPAELGDSAVYLCASSGSGSFTDTQYFGPGTRLTVL.

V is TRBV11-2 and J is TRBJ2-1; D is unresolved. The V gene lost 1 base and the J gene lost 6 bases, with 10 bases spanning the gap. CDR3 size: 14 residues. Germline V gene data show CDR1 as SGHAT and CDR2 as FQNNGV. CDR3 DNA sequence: TGTGCCAGCAGCTTAGGACTGGATGGCAATGAGCAGTTCTTC. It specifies CASSLGLDGNEQFF.